This is a list of T cell receptor beta chains from one sample in a study of cytomegalovirus exposure and HLA in healthy donors. The method was immunoSEQ multiplex PCR; TCRdb's version includes in-frame clones alone and lacks a portion of them. The data contain over 150,000 clones, about three quarters of them singletons. The specimen was PBMCs. These receptors all stem from a man between 18 and 35 years old in good health and CMV-seronegative. Each CDR3 is given with its conserved first and last residue. A D gene is named only where the DNA matches it firmly. Size is stated for part of the rows, as once, few or many counts, or as a class when the clone is expanded.

CDR3 length,clone size,D gene,V gene,J gene,CDR3 protein,CDR3 DNA
14,.,.,TRBV7-2,TRBJ1-4,CASSPGSPDEKLFF,TGTGCCAGCAGCCCAGGCTCCCCGGATGAAAAACTGTTTTTT
13,few,.,TRBV27,TRBJ2-5,CASGTGSQETQYF,TGTGCCAGCGGAACGGGTAGCCAAGAGACCCAGTACTTC
15,.,TRBD2,TRBV10-1,TRBJ2-7,CASSPTSGPAYEQYF,TGCGCCAGCAGTCCCACTAGCGGACCAGCCTACGAGCAGTACTTC
16,.,.,TRBV21-1,TRBJ2-7,CASSKDPGLAGCEQYF,TGTGCCAGCAGCAAAGATCCGGGACTAGCGGGATGCGAGCAGTACTTC
13,.,TRBD1,TRBV29-1,TRBJ2-1,CSDGGTGDNEQFF,TGCAGCGACGGCGGGACAGGTGACAATGAGCAGTTCTTC
13,.,.,TRBV7-2,TRBJ1-6,CASSLWRVSPLHF,TGTGCCAGCAGCTTATGGAGGGTTTCACCCCTCCACTTT
13,.,.,TRBV6-1,TRBJ1-2,CASSGSLAYGYTF,TGTGCCAGCAGTGGATCGTTGGCTTATGGCTACACCTTC
13,.,.,TRBV7-6,TRBJ1-1,CASSSDSNTEAFF,TGTGCCAGCAGTTCCGACTCAAACACTGAAGCTTTCTTT
18,.,TRBD2,TRBV28,TRBJ2-5,CASSFPRWTSLGQETQYF,TGTGCCAGCAGTTTTCCCAGGTGGACTAGCCTAGGCCAAGAGACCCAGTACTTC
16,.,.,TRBV4-1,TRBJ2-4,CASSQPPRGSKNIQYF,TGCGCCAGCAGCCAACCTCCCCGGGGGTCCAAAAACATTCAGTACTTC
16,.,TRBD1,TRBV7-8,TRBJ2-5,CASSYPLGQGRETQYF,TGTGCCAGCAGCTACCCCCTCGGACAGGGGAGGGAGACCCAGTACTTC
15,few,TRBD1,TRBV10-1,TRBJ2-1,CASIPGQGRYNEQFF,TGCGCCAGCATTCCGGGACAGGGGAGGTACAATGAGCAGTTCTTC
14,.,.,TRBV27,TRBJ2-2,CASSSAGGTGELFF,TGTGCCAGCAGTTCGGCAGGGGGGACCGGGGAGCTGTTTTTT
15,.,.,TRBV6-6,TRBJ1-5,CASSYTSSRPQPQHF,TGTGCCAGCAGTTACACCTCCTCTAGACCCCAACCCCAGCATTTT
12,.,.,TRBV28,TRBJ2-7,CASSSGIYEQYF,TGTGCCAGCAGTAGCGGAATCTACGAGCAGTACTTC
14,.,.,TRBV6-6,TRBJ1-3,CASSLTHSGNTIYF,TGTGCCAGCAGTCTAACCCACTCTGGAAACACCATATATTTT
15,once,.,TRBV9,TRBJ2-5,CASSVEQGGGETQYF,TGTGCCAGCAGCGTCGAACAGGGTGGTGGTGAGACCCAGTACTTC
15,few,TRBD2,TRBV9,TRBJ2-2,CASSVKREPTGELFF,TGTGCCAGCAGCGTAAAGCGGGAGCCCACCGGGGAGCTGTTTTTT
14,.,.,TRBV6-5,TRBJ1-1,CASSRSGPWGEAFF,TGTGCCAGCAGCAGAAGCGGACCCTGGGGTGAAGCTTTCTTT
14,.,.,TRBV27,TRBJ2-7,CASSFTGVGREQYF,TGTGCCAGCAGTTTTACGGGAGTAGGGAGGGAGCAGTACTTC
16,.,.,TRBV15,TRBJ1-6,CATSSREHYNNSPLHF,TGTGCCACCAGCAGCCGGGAGCACTATAATAATTCACCCCTCCACTTT
13,.,.,TRBV29-1,TRBJ2-7,CSVESDRSYEQYF,TGCAGCGTTGAGTCAGACAGATCCTACGAGCAGTACTTC
14,few,.,TRBV9,TRBJ1-2,CASSVDGGSYGYTF,TGTGCCAGCAGCGTAGACGGGGGAAGCTATGGCTACACCTTC
16,few,.,TRBV7-8,TRBJ1-3,CASSWRDRSSGNTIYF,TGTGCCAGCAGCTGGAGAGACCGAAGCTCTGGAAACACCATATATTTT
15,.,.,TRBV4-3,TRBJ2-1,CASSQDGGSYNEQFF,TGCGCCAGCAGCCAAGATGGAGGGAGCTACAATGAGCAGTTCTTC
15,.,.,TRBV9,TRBJ2-7,CASSVGGDRHYEQYF,TGTGCCAGCAGCGTAGGGGGGGACAGACACTACGAGCAGTACTTC
14,.,TRBD2,TRBV5-1,TRBJ2-5,CASSYSGGEETQYF,TGCGCCAGCAGCTATAGCGGGGGCGAAGAGACCCAGTACTTC
11,.,.,TRBV28,TRBJ2-1,CASSLEGTQFF,TGTGCCAGCAGTTTAGAGGGAACGCAGTTCTTC
14,.,TRBD1,TRBV10-2,TRBJ1-2,CASRRQGNNYGYTF,TGCGCCAGCCGAAGACAGGGGAATAACTATGGCTACACCTTC
14,.,.,TRBV5-1,TRBJ2-5,CASSPPGGRETQYF,TGCGCCAGCAGCCCGCCCGGGGGGCGGGAGACCCAGTACTTC
15,.,TRBD2,TRBV27,TRBJ2-1,CASRRGLAKHNEQFF,TGTGCCAGCAGACGGGGACTAGCGAAGCACAATGAGCAGTTCTTC
14,.,.,TRBV28,TRBJ2-1,CASSQGQNYNEQFF,TGTGCCAGCAGTCAGGGTCAGAACTACAATGAGCAGTTCTTC
11,few,.,TRBV19,TRBJ2-1,CASEGGGEQFF,TGTGCCAGTGAGGGGGGGGGTGAGCAGTTCTTC
16,.,.,TRBV7-2,TRBJ2-7,CASSTFAPRELDEQYF,TGTGCCAGCAGCACTTTCGCTCCCCGGGAGTTAGACGAGCAGTACTTC
14,.,TRBD1,TRBV30,TRBJ2-3,CAWRRGLPTDTQYF,TGTGCCTGGAGGAGGGGGCTCCCGACAGATACGCAGTATTTT
13,many,TRBD1,TRBV5-5,TRBJ2-7,CASSSRTGVEQYF,TGTGCCAGCTCCTCCCGCACAGGGGTCGAGCAGTACTTC
14,once,TRBD2,TRBV2,TRBJ2-2,CASSGAGVAGELFF,TGTGCCAGCAGTGGCGCGGGAGTTGCCGGGGAGCTGTTTTTT
17,.,.,TRBV7-2,TRBJ2-6,CASSLVSLLSGANVLTF,TGTGCCAGCAGCTTAGTGTCCCTATTAAGTGGGGCCAACGTCCTGACTTTC
15,.,TRBD1,TRBV6-1,TRBJ2-7,CASSEWTGGSYEQYF,TGTGCCAGCAGTGAATGGACAGGGGGTTCCTACGAGCAGTACTTC
13,.,.,TRBV19,TRBJ2-3,CASRERSTDTQYF,TGTGCCAGTAGGGAGCGGAGCACAGATACGCAGTATTTT
13,.,TRBD1,TRBV6-1,TRBJ2-1,CASGGQGANEQFF,TGTGCCAGCGGCGGACAGGGGGCTAATGAGCAGTTCTTC
16,.,.,TRBV18,TRBJ1-1,CASSPKSGGLRTEAFF,TGTGCCAGCTCACCGAAAAGTGGGGGCTTGAGGACTGAAGCTTTCTTT
15,.,.,TRBV5-1,TRBJ1-4,CASRLQGNPNEKLFF,TGCGCCAGCAGACTCCAGGGTAACCCTAATGAAAAACTGTTTTTT
14,.,.,TRBV19,TRBJ1-3,CASSPPISGNTIYF,TGTGCCAGTAGTCCCCCCATCTCTGGAAACACCATATATTTT
15,.,TRBD1,TRBV7-9,TRBJ1-4,CASSSGTATNEKLFF,TGTGCCAGCAGCTCCGGGACAGCAACTAATGAAAAACTGTTTTTT
16,.,TRBD2,TRBV10-3,TRBJ2-7,CAISESRLAETYEQYF,TGTGCCATCAGTGAGTCGAGGCTAGCGGAGACCTACGAGCAGTACTTC